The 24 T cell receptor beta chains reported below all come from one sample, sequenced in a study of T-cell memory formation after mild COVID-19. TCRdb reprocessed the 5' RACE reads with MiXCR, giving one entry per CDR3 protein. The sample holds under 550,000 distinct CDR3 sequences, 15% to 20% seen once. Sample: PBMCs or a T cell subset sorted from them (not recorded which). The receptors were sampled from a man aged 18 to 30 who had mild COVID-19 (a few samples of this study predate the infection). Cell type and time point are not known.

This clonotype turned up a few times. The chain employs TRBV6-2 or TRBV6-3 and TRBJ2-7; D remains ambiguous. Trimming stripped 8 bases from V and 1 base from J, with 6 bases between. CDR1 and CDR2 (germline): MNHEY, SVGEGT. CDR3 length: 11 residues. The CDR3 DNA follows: TGTGCCAGCGCGACGTCCTACGAGCAGTACGTC. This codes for CASATSYEQYV.

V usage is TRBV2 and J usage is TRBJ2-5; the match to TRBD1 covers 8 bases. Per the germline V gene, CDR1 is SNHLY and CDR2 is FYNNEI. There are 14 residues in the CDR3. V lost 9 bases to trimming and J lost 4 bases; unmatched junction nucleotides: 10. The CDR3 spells CARAPRQGSETQYF. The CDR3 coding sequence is TGTGCCAGAGCCCCGCGACAGGGGTCAGAGACCCAGTACTTC. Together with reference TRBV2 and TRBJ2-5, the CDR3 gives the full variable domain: EPEVTQTPSHQVTQMGQEVILRCVPISNHLYFYWYRQILGQKVEFLVSFYNNEISEKSEIFDDQFSVERPDGSNFTLKIRSTKLEDSAMYFCARAPRQGSETQYFGPGTRLLVL.

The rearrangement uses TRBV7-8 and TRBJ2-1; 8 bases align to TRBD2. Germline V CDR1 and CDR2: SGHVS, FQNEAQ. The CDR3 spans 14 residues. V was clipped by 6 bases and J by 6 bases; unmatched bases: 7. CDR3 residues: CASSLTAGVNEQFF. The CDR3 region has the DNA TGTGCCAGCAGTCTGACAGCGGGGGTCAATGAGCAGTTCTTC.

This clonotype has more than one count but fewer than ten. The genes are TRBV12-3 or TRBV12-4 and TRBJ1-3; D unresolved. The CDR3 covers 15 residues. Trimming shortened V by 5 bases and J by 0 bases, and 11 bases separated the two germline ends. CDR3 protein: CASSPQSSSGNTIYF. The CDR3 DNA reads TGTGCCAGCAGTCCACAATCGAGCTCTGGAAACACCATATATTTT.

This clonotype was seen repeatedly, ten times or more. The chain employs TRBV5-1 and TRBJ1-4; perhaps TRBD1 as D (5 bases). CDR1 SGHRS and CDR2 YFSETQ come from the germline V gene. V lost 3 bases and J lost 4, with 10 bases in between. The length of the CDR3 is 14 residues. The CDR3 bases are TGCGCCAGCAGCTGGAGACAGATTAATGAAAAACTGTTTTTT. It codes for CASSWRQINEKLFF.

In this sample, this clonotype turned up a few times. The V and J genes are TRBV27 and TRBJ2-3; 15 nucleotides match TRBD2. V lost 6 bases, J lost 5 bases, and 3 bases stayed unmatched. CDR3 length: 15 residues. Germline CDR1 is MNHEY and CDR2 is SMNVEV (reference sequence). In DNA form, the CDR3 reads TGTGCCAGCAGCGGACTAGCGGGGGGGATAGATACGCAGTATTTT. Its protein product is CASSGLAGGIDTQYF.

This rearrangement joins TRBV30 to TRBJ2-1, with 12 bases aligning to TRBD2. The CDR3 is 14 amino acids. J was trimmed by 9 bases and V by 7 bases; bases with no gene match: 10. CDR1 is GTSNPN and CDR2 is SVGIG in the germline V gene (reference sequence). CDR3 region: CAFNLAGGPSEQFF. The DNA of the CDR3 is TGTGCCTTTAACCTAGCGGGGGGGCCGAGTGAGCAGTTCTTC. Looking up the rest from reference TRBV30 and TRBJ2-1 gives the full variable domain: SQTIHQWPATLVQPVGSPLSLECTVEGTSNPNLYWYRQAAGRGLQLLFYSVGIGQISSEVPQNLSASRPQDRQFILSSKKLLLSDSGFYLCAFNLAGGPSEQFFGPGTRLTVL.

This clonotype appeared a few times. CDR3 coding DNA: TGTGCCAGCAGCTCGGTGCGGAATGAGCAGTTCTTC. Protein: CASSSVRNEQFF. V gene TRBV5-6 combines with J gene TRBJ2-1; D unclear. From germline, CDR1 is SGHDT and CDR2 YYEEEE. Trimming removed 3 bases from V and 7 bases from J, with 8 bases in between. CDR3 length: 12 residues. The full variable domain, completed using reference TRBV5-6 and TRBJ2-1, is DAGVTQSPTHLIKTRGQQVTLRCSPKSGHDTVSWYQQALGQGPQFIFQYYEEEERQRGNFPDRFSGHQFPNYSSELNVNALLLGDSALYLCASSSVRNEQFFGPGTRLTVL.

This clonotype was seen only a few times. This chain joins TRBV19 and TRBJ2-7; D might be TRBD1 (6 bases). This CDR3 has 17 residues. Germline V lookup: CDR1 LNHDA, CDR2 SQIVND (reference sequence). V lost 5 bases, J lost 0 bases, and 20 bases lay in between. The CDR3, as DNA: TGTGCCAGTAGTTCAGAAGGCAACAGGGCACCCTCCTACGAGCAGTACTTC. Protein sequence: CASSSEGNRAPSYEQYF.

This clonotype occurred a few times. CDR3 protein: CASSYRSSGGTEAFF. CDR3 DNA sequence: TGTGCCAGCAGTTACCGGTCCTCGGGGGGCACTGAAGCTTTCTTT. The genes are TRBV6-5 and TRBJ1-1, with D possibly TRBD1 on 5 matching bases. Between the trimmed V and J ends, which lost 2 bases and 4 bases, there was a span of 14 bases. The CDR3 contains 15 residues. Germline assignment: CDR1 MNHEY and CDR2 SVGAGI.

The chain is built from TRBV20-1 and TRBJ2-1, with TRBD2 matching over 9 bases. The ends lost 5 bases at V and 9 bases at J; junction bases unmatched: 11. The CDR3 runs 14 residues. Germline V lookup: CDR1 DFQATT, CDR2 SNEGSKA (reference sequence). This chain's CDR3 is CSASTGLADGEQFF. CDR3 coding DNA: TGCAGTGCTTCTACGGGACTAGCTGACGGTGAGCAGTTCTTC.

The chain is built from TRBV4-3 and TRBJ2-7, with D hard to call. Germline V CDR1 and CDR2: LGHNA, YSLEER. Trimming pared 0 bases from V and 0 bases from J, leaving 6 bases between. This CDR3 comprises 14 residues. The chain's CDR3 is CASSQDGDSYEQYV. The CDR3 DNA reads TGCGCCAGCAGCCAAGATGGGGACTCCTACGAGCAGTACGTC.

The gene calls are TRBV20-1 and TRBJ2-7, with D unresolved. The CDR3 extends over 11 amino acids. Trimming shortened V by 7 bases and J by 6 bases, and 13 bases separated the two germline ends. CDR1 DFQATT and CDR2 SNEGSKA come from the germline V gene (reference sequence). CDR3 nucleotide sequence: TGCAGTGTCGGAAAAGATTTCGAGCAGTACTTC. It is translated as CSVGKDFEQYF.

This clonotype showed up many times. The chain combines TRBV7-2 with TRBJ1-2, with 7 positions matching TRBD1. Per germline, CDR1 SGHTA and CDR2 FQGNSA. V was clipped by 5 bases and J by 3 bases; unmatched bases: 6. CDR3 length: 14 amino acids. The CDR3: CASSAQGGYYGYTF. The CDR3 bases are TGTGCCAGCAGCGCGCAAGGGGGCTACTATGGCTACACCTTC.

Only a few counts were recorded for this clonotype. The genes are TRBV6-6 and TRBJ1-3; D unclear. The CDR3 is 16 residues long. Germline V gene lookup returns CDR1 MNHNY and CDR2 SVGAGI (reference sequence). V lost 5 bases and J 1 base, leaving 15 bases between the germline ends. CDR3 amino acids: CASSETAGASGNTIYF. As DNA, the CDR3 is TGTGCCAGCAGTGAAACGGCCGGAGCGTCTGGAAACACCATATATTTT.

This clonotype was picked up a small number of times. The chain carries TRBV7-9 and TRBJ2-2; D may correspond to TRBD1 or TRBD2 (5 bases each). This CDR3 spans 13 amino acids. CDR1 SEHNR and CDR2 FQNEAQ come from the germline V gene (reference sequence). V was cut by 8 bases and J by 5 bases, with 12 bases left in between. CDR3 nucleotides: TGTGCCAGCGAGAGGGGAGTTACCGGGGAGCTGTTTTTT. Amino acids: CASERGVTGELFF.

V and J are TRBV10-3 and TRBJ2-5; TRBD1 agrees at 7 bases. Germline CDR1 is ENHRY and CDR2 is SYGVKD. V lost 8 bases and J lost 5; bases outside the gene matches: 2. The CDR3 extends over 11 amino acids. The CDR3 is CAIGDSETQYF. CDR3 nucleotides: TGTGCCATCGGGGACAGCGAGACCCAGTACTTC.

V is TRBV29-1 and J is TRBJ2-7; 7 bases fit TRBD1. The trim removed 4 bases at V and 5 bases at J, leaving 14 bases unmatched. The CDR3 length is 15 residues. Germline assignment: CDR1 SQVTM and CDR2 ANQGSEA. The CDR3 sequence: CSVVGIDRAQDEQYF. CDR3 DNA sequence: TGCAGCGTTGTGGGAATAGACAGGGCGCAAGACGAGCAGTACTTC.

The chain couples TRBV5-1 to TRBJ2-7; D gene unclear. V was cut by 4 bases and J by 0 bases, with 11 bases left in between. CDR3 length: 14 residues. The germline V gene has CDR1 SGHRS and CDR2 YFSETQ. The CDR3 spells CASSDGFSSYEQYV. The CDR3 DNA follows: TGCGCCAGCAGCGATGGCTTTAGCTCCTACGAGCAGTACGTC.

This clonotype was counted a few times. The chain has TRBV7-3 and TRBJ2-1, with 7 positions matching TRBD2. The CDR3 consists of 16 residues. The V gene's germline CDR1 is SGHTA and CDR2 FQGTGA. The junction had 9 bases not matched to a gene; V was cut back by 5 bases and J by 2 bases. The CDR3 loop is CASSQSGLGTYNEQFF. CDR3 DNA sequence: TGTGCCAGCAGCCAAAGTGGACTAGGTACCTACAATGAGCAGTTCTTC.

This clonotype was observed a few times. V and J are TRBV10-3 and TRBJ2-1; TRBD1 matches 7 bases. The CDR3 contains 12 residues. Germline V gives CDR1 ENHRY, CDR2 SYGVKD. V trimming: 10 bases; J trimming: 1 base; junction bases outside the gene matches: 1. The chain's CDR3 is CATTGSYNEQFF. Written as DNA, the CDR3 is TGTGCCACGACAGGGTCCTACAATGAGCAGTTCTTC.

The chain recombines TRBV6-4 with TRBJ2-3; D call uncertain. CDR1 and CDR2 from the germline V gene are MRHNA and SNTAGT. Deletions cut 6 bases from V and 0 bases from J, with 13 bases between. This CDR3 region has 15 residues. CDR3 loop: CASRIENPSTDTQYF. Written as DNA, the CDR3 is TGTGCCAGCAGGATAGAGAATCCTAGCACAGATACGCAGTATTTT.

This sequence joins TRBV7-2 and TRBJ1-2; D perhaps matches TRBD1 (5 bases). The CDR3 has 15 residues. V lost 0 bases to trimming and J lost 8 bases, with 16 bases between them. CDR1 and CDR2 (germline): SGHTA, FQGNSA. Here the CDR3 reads CASSLASGGSGGYTF. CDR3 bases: TGTGCCAGCAGCTTAGCTTCTGGGGGAAGCGGCGGCTACACCTTC.

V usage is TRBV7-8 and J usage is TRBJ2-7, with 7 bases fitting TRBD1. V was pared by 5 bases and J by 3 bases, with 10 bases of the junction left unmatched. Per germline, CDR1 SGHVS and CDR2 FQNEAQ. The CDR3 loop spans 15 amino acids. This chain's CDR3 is CASSKRPGQNYEQYV. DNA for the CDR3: TGTGCCAGCAGCAAACGCCCGGGACAGAACTACGAGCAGTACGTC.